These 11 T cell receptor beta chains share one sample of origin, sequenced in a study of regulatory T cells in long-lasting Graves disease. Construction of TCR beta libraries relied on iRepertoire HTBI primers and on Arm-PCR targeting CDR3 regions. TCRdb recomputed calls from the multiplex PCR reads with MiXCR, one row per CDR3 protein. The sample gives about 660,000 distinct CDR3 sequences, 25% to 35% of which show up once; around 42% is in the top ten. Time point denoted: persistent/refractory GD, antithyroid drugs over 5 years with positive TRAb. PBMCs provided the RNA from which the TCR library was made. The source material was peripheral blood mononuclear cells (PBMCs), sampled when the disease was refractory, from a patient treated with antithyroid drugs. The receptor set was obtained from a female donor with Graves disease.

This clonotype was seen only a few times. The chain couples TRBV29-1 to TRBJ1-2, with D hard to call. The germline gives CDR1 SQVTM, CDR2 ANQGSEA. Trimming pared 3 bases from V and 7 bases from J, leaving 9 bases between. The CDR3 spans 11 residues. The CDR3 protein is CSVDKGGGYTF. CDR3 in DNA: TGCAGCGTTGATAAGGGTGGTGGCTACACCTTC.

The CDR3 sequence: CASSPGHPRDEQYF. In DNA form, the CDR3 reads TGCGCCAGCAGTCCGGGACACCCAAGGGACGAGCAGTACTTC. This chain links TRBV10-2 with TRBJ2-7; tentative D call: TRBD1 (6 bases). The CDR3 is made up of 14 amino acids. V was clipped by 5 bases and J by 5 bases, with 16 bases between them. Germline V CDR1 and CDR2: WSHSY, SAAADI.

The J gene is TRBJ1-1, the V gene TRBV19; D remains ambiguous. The germline V and J ends were trimmed by 3 bases and 0 bases, with 20 bases remaining between them. The CDR3 consists of 18 residues. Germline V CDR1 and CDR2: LNHDA, SQIVND (reference sequence). CDR3 nucleotide sequence: TGTGCCAGTAGTATCCTTGTCATTTCGGCCAGTATGAACACTGAAGCTTTCTTT. It specifies CASSILVISASMNTEAFF.

The chain carries TRBV7-9 and TRBJ1-1; 7 bases are a match to TRBD1. Per germline, CDR1 SEHNR and CDR2 FQNEAQ (reference sequence). This CDR3 comprises 14 residues. With V trimmed by 5 bases and J by 4 bases, 7 bases remained unmatched. The CDR3 reads CASSRLQGSTEAFF. The CDR3 DNA reads TGTGCCAGCAGCCGACTACAGGGGAGCACTGAAGCTTTCTTT. The entire variable domain, with the rest obtained from reference TRBV7-9 and TRBJ1-1, is as follows: DTGVSQNPRHKITKRGQNVTFRCDPISEHNRLYWYRQTLGQGPEFLTYFQNEAQLEKSRLLSDRFSAERPKGSFSTLEIQRTEQGDSAMYLCASSRLQGSTEAFFGQGTRLTVV.

The chain links TRBV3-1 to TRBJ1-2; perhaps TRBD1 as D (6 bases). In germline, CDR1 is LGHDT, CDR2 YNNKEL (reference sequence). V was cut by 0 bases and J by 8 bases, with 19 bases left in between. This CDR3 is 16 amino acids long. The CDR3 region is CASSQDWAGAIGGYTF. The CDR3 region has the DNA TGTGCCAGCAGCCAAGATTGGGCGGGGGCGATTGGCGGCTACACCTTC.

This clonotype was counted only a few times. The chain uses TRBV12-5 and TRBJ1-1, with D unresolved. The CDR3 covers 12 residues. V was pared by 1 base and J by 1 base, with 1 base between. CDR1 is LGHNT, CDR2 FRNRAP, per germline. The CDR3 protein is CASGLENTEAFF. The CDR3 DNA follows: TGTGCTAGTGGTTTGGAGAACACTGAAGCTTTCTTT.

The chain carries TRBV6-2 or TRBV6-3 and TRBJ2-7; TRBD2 aligns across 8 bases. The CDR3 runs to 16 residues. Germline values: CDR1 MNHEY, CDR2 SVGEGT. V dropped 2 bases and J dropped 0; count of bases not matched to a gene: 6. The chain's CDR3 is CASSYLLAGSSYEQYF. The CDR3, as DNA: TGTGCCAGCAGTTACCTCCTAGCGGGCAGCTCCTACGAGCAGTACTTC.

As concerns this clonotype: This sequence may be a read error, since a much larger clone differs from it by one base. The J gene is TRBJ2-5, the V gene TRBV2, with TRBD2 identical over 8 bases. Germline V gives CDR1 SNHLY, CDR2 FYNNEI. V lost 8 bases and J lost 4; bases outside the gene matches: 12. The CDR3 sequence is 15 residues long. CDR3 nucleotides: TGTGCCAGCGGCGCCCCCGGGACTAGGGGAGAGACCCAGTACTTC. It codes for CASGAPGTRGETQYF.

This clonotype was detected only a few times. The V and J genes are TRBV2 and TRBJ1-5; D is undetermined. V lost 2 bases and J lost 2, with 7 bases in between. CDR3 size: 14 residues. Germline CDR1 reads SNHLY; CDR2 reads FYNNEI. Here the CDR3 DNA reads TGTGCCAGCAGTGAACCTGGGCGCAATCAGCCCCAGCATTTT. This encodes CASSEPGRNQPQHF.

The sample holds a few counts of this clonotype. The chain combines TRBV28 with TRBJ2-7, with 7 bases lining up with TRBD1. V was clipped by 7 bases and J by 0 bases; unmatched bases: 3. Germline V CDR1 and CDR2: MDHEN, SYDVKM. The CDR3 runs to 13 residues. CDR3 protein: CASTGTVSYEQYF. The CDR3 DNA sequence: TGTGCCAGCACCGGGACAGTCTCCTACGAGCAGTACTTC.

The chain employs TRBV19 and TRBJ1-6, with D possibly TRBD1 on 5 matching bases. The CDR3 extends over 15 amino acids. The germline CDR1 and CDR2 sequences are LNHDA and SQIVND (reference sequence). Trimming stripped 6 bases from V and 7 bases from J, with 16 bases between. The CDR3 is CASRTEGRFNSPLHF. The CDR3 region has the DNA TGTGCCAGTAGGACAGAGGGACGGTTCAATTCACCCCTCCACTTT.